These 21 T cell receptor beta chains originate from one sample sequenced in a study of T-cell reconstitution after alpha-beta-depleted transplantation in children. Preparation of the TCRbeta library used unique molecular identifiers. TCRdb reanalysed the PCR reads using MiXCR and keeps one entry per CDR3 protein. The sample records around 440,000 distinct CDR3 sequences, 15% to 20% being singletons. This material consisted of PBMCs, mostly from graft donor cells, taken 360 days after TCRalphabeta/CD19-depleted stem cell transplant. The receptors originated from a boy under three years old who had a stem cell transplant for Wiskott-Aldrich syndrome, so the T cells may come from the graft donor.

The CDR3: CASSLVTTGNNEQFF. For the CDR3, the DNA is TGCGCCAGCAGCTTGGTGACCACAGGGAACAATGAGCAGTTCTTC. The rearrangement uses TRBV5-1 and TRBJ2-1; tentative D call: TRBD1 (6 bases). Germline CDR1 reads SGHRS; CDR2 reads YFSETQ. The CDR3 runs 15 residues. V lost 0 bases, J lost 5 bases, and 12 bases lay in between.

The gene calls are TRBV6-1 and TRBJ2-3, with D maybe TRBD1 (5 bases). Trimming took off 2 bases at V and 8 bases at J, with 14 bases between the two ends. Germline V gene sequence: CDR1 MNHNS, CDR2 SASEGT. CDR3 length: 14 residues. The CDR3 DNA reads TGTGCCAGCAGTGAATTAGCCAGGGTGGTTACGCAGTATTTT. It translates to CASSELARVVTQYF.

This clonotype has a handful of counts. The rearrangement joins TRBV7-9 to TRBJ2-5; 14 bases are shared with TRBD2. Germline CDR1 reads SEHNR; CDR2 reads FQNEAQ (reference sequence). The ends lost 5 bases at V and 4 bases at J; junction bases unmatched: 9. This CDR3 is built from 17 residues. CDR3 region: CASSPTRTSGRRETQYF. CDR3 bases: TGTGCCAGCAGCCCCACCCGGACTAGCGGGAGGAGAGAGACCCAGTACTTC.

This clonotype was observed a few times. The chain is built from TRBV25-1 and TRBJ2-1; D is unclear. This CDR3 has 13 amino acids. CDR1 and CDR2 from the germline V gene are MGHDK and SYGVNS. Trimming took 3 bases from V and 9 from J, leaving 12 bases between them. CDR3 in amino acids: CASSEHLRPEQFF. CDR3 coding DNA: TGTGCCAGCAGTGAGCACCTTAGGCCTGAGCAGTTCTTC.

The chain employs TRBV12-3 or TRBV12-4 and TRBJ2-7; the match to TRBD2 covers 10 bases. The CDR3 runs to 21 residues. The V gene end was trimmed by 4 bases and the J gene end by 4 bases; junction bases not matched to a gene: 25. The CDR3 DNA reads TGTGCCAGCAGTTCCAACACCGGACTAGCGGTTCTAGTCAGGGGAATTTACGAGCAGTACTTC. It codes for CASSSNTGLAVLVRGIYEQYF.

This clonotype has only a few counts. V and J are TRBV29-1 and TRBJ2-1; 8 nucleotides match TRBD2. Germline V gives CDR1 SQVTM, CDR2 ANQGSEA. The V and J ends lost 4 bases and 6 bases, in that order; junction bases with no gene match: 11. The CDR3 spans 15 residues. CDR3 sequence reads: CSVGTSRVGGNEQFF. The CDR3 DNA reads TGCAGCGTTGGGACTAGCCGTGTTGGGGGCAATGAGCAGTTCTTC.

This chain uses TRBV20-1 with TRBJ2-7; 9 bases match TRBD2. J lost 5 bases, V lost 1 base, and 6 bases had no gene match. CDR3 length: 14 residues. Germline V gives CDR1 DFQATT, CDR2 SNEGSKA (reference sequence). This chain's CDR3 is CSARVSGGSHEQYF. The CDR3 DNA reads as TGCAGTGCTAGAGTTAGCGGGGGTTCCCACGAGCAGTACTTC.

The table lists this clonotype with a few counts. The chain employs TRBV5-5 and TRBJ1-5, with a possible D match to TRBD1 (6 bases). The CDR3 runs 14 residues. The V end lost 0 bases, the J end lost 7 bases, and 11 bases lay between the germline ends. From germline, CDR1 is SGHKS and CDR2 YYEKEE (reference sequence). The CDR3 nucleotides are TGTGCCAGCAGCTTGGGGGGGGCGAGGCAGCCCCAGCATTTT. Encoded protein: CASSLGGARQPQHF.

The table lists this clonotype with many counts. This rearrangement joins TRBV20-1 to TRBJ1-2, with 10 bases identical to TRBD1. Trimming cost V 5 bases and J 7 bases; bases outside gene matches: 7. This CDR3 spans 13 amino acids. Germline V gene sequence: CDR1 DFQATT, CDR2 SNEGSKA (reference sequence). The CDR3 DNA reads TGCAGTGCTGCCCCCGGGGACAGGGGTGGCTACACCTTC. This encodes CSAAPGDRGGYTF.

This clonotype was seen only a few times. The chain combines TRBV5-4 with TRBJ2-5, with D perhaps matching TRBD1 (6 bases). The CDR3 contains 15 residues. Germline CDR1 is SGHNT and CDR2 is YYREEE (reference sequence). V was shortened by 0 bases and J by 4 bases, with 13 bases between the two germline ends. The CDR3 region is CASSLDGRGGETQYF. The CDR3, as DNA: TGTGCCAGCAGCTTGGATGGCAGGGGTGGAGAGACCCAGTACTTC.

This clonotype was seen a few times. V usage is TRBV7-6 and J usage is TRBJ2-7; D could derive from TRBD1 or TRBD2 (6 bases each). The germline gives CDR1 SGHVS, CDR2 FNYEAQ. CDR3 length: 16 amino acids. Trimming pared 8 bases from V and 5 bases from J, leaving 25 bases between. Written as DNA, the CDR3 is TGTGCCAGCCCCTTCCCCGGGACAATCTGGGAGGACGAGCAGTACTTC. Translated, it gives CASPFPGTIWEDEQYF.

This chain connects TRBV10-3 to TRBJ2-7; possible D gene TRBD2, 5 bases. Trimming pared 0 bases from V and 4 bases from J, leaving 16 bases between. CDR1 ENHRY and CDR2 SYGVKD come from the germline V gene. This CDR3 is built from 16 residues. CDR3 protein: CAISESLAGTSYEQYF. As DNA, the CDR3 is TGTGCCATCAGTGAGTCACTCGCGGGCACCTCTTACGAGCAGTACTTC.

The chain links TRBV7-9 to TRBJ2-3; D unclear. The CDR3 is 12 amino acids. Trimming shortened V by 5 bases and J by 2 bases, and 5 bases separated the two germline ends. The germline CDR1 and CDR2 sequences are SEHNR and FQNEAQ (reference sequence). The CDR3 DNA is TGTGCCAGCAGCCGATACACAGATACGCAGTATTTT. It is translated as CASSRYTDTQYF.

This clonotype has just a few counts. The chain uses TRBV5-8 and TRBJ2-7, with D possibly TRBD2 on 6 matching bases. There are 14 residues in the CDR3. Trimming took 6 bases from V and 5 from J, leaving 18 bases between them. Germline V gives CDR1 SGHTS, CDR2 YDEGEE. CDR3 loop: CASTYPVAVNEQYF. The CDR3, as DNA: TGTGCCAGCACCTACCCGGTAGCGGTCAACGAGCAGTACTTC.

The CDR3 DNA reads as TGTGCCACCGGAGGGCTTTCGGACGAGCAGTACTTC. Its protein product is CATGGLSDEQYF. The V and J genes are TRBV6-1 and TRBJ2-7, with TRBD2 as a possible D gene (6 bases). There are 12 residues in the CDR3. The germline V and J ends were trimmed by 10 bases and 5 bases, with 15 bases remaining between them. From germline, CDR1 is MNHNS and CDR2 SASEGT.

This clonotype occurred a few times. The chain employs TRBV5-1 and TRBJ1-2; 8 bases fit TRBD1. This CDR3 is built from 14 residues. Germline V lookup: CDR1 SGHRS, CDR2 YFSETQ. J lost 3 bases, V lost 5 bases, and 6 bases had no gene match. CDR3 DNA: TGCGCCAGCAGTGTGACAGGGGATCACTATGGCTACACCTTC. Its protein is CASSVTGDHYGYTF.

The rearrangement uses TRBV5-4 and TRBJ2-3; D is unclear. CDR3 length: 14 amino acids. V gave up 4 bases and J gave up 4 bases, with 13 bases separating them. Germline V gene sequence: CDR1 SGHNT, CDR2 YYREEE (reference sequence). The CDR3 DNA sequence: TGTGCCAGCAGCATGGGCCATCCTTCAGATACGCAGTATTTT. Translation: CASSMGHPSDTQYF.

The chain combines TRBV7-2 with TRBJ1-5; D uncertain. This CDR3 spans 14 amino acids. Germline V CDR1 and CDR2: SGHTA, FQGNSA. Trimming cost V 1 base and J 5 bases, with 9 bases left between them. Written as DNA, the CDR3 is TGTGCCAGCAGCTTAGTGGGAGAGTATCAGCCCCAGCATTTT. Its protein is CASSLVGEYQPQHF.

This clonotype has just a few counts. CDR3 in DNA: TGCGCCAGCAGCTTGGCGGAGGGGGTTGGCTACACCTTC. As protein: CASSLAEGVGYTF. The chain combines TRBV5-1 with TRBJ1-2; maybe TRBD1 (6 bases). There are 13 residues in the CDR3. Germline CDR1 SGHRS, CDR2 YFSETQ. Deletions cut 0 bases from V and 7 bases from J, with 10 bases between.

This rearrangement joins TRBV3-1 to TRBJ2-5; D is ambiguous. The germline CDR1 and CDR2 sequences are LGHDT and YNNKEL (reference sequence). V lost 1 base and J 5 bases, leaving 17 bases between the germline ends. The CDR3 runs 16 residues. This chain's CDR3 is CASSQARPTMGETQYF. The CDR3 DNA sequence: TGTGCCAGCAGCCAAGCAAGGCCAACAATGGGGGAGACCCAGTACTTC.

J is TRBJ2-3 and V is TRBV4-2, with a weak D call TRBD2 (5 bases). Germline values: CDR1 LGHNA, CDR2 YNFKEQ. With 1 base removed from V and 2 bases from J, the gap between germline ends came to 19 bases. This CDR3 region has 18 residues. CDR3 sequence: CASSQAALGFRYTDTQYF. CDR3 coding DNA: TGTGCCAGCAGCCAAGCAGCACTAGGGTTTCGGTACACAGATACGCAGTATTTT.